One T cell receptor (beta chain) is described in this entry. With 3 bases clipped from V and 4 bases from J, the junction kept 4 bases outside the gene matches. Germline CDR1 reads LNHNV; CDR2 reads YYDKDF (reference sequence). The CDR3 extends over 15 amino acids. Assay used: immunoSEQ multiplex PCR; TCRdb lists only in-frame clones, some missing. The sample yields about 140,000 clones, 70% to 80% seen once. The sample originates from a study of blood T cell repertoires in COVID-19. Study-wide background: The United States, Italy and Spain provided the acute and convalescent COVID-19 samples. Sources were T cells, B-cell-depleted T cells, or PBMCs; the material itself was cDNA or gDNA.

Sequenced: peripheral blood. The rearrangement links TRBV15 to TRBJ2-1; TRBD1 matches 9 bases. This sequence was found in a woman aged 80 or over with active or convalescent COVID-19. CDR3 in amino acids: CATSRGGQGYNEQFF. Here the CDR3 DNA reads TGTGCCACCAGCAGGGGGGGACAGGGTTACAATGAGCAGTTCTTC.